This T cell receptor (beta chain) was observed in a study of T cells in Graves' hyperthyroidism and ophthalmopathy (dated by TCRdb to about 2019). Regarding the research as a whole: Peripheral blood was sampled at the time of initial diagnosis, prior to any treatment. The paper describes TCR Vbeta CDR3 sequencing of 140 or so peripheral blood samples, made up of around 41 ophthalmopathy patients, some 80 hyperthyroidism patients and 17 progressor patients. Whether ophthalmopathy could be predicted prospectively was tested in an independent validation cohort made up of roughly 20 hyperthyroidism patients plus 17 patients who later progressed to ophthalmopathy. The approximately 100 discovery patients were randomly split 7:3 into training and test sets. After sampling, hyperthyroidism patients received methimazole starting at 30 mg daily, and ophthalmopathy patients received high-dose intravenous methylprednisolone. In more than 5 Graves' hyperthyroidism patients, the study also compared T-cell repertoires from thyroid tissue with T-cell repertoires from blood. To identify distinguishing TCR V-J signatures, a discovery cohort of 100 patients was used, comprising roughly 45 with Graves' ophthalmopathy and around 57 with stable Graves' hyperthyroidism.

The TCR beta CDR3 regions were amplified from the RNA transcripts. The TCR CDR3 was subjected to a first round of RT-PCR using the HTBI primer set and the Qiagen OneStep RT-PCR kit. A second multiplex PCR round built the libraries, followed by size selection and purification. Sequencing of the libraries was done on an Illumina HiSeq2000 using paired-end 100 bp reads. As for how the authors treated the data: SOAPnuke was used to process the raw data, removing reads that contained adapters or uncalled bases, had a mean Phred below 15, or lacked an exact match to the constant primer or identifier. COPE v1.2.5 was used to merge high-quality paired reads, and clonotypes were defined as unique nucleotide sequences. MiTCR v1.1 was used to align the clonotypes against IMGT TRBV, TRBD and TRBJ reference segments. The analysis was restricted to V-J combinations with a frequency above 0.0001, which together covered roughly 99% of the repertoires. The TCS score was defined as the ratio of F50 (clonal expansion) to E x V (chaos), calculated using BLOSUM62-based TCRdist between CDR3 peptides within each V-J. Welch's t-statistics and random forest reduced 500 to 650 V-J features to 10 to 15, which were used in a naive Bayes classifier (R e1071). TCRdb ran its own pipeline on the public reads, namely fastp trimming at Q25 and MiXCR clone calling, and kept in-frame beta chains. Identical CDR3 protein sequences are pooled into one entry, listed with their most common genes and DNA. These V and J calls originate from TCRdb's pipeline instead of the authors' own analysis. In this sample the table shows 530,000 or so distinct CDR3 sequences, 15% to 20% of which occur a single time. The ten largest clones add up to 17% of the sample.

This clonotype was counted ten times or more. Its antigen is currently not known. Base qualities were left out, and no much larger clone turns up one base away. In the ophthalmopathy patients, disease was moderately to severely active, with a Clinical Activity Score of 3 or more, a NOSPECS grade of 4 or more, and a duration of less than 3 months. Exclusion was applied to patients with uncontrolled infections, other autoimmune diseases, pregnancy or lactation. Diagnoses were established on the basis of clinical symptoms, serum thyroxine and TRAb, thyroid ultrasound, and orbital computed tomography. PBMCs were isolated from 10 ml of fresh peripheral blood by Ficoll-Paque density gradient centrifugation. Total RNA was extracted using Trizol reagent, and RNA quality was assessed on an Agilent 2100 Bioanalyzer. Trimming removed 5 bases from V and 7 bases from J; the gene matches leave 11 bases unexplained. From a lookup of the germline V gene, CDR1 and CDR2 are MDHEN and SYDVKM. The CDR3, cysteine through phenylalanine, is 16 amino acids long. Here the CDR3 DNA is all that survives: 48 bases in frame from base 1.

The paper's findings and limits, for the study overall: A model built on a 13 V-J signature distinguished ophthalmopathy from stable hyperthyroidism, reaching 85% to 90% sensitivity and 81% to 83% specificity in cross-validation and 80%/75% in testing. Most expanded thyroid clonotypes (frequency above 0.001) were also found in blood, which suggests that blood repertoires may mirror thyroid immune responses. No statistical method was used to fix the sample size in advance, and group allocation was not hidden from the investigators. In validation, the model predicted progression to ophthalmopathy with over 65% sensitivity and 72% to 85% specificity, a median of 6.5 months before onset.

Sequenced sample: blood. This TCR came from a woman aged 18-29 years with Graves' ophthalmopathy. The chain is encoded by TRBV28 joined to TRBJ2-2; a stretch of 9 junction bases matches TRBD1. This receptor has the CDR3 CASSHRDRDMFGELFF. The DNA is TGTGCCAGCAGTCACCGGGACAGGGATATGTTCGGGGAGCTGTTTTTT.